The source of this T cell receptor beta chain is a study of read filtering for tumor transcriptome and immune sequencing. On the study more broadly: After DNase treatment, RNA was made into whole-transcriptome libraries.

This clonotype is categorized as medium-sized. The library was built from roughly 400 ng RNA with molecular barcoded adaptors for alpha/delta and beta/gamma chains. Each CDR3 protein is one row after TCRdb ran MiXCR on the reads. The repertoire includes 60,000 or so distinct CDR3 sequences, roughly 19% of them detected once, and approximately 10% sits in the top ten. Germline CDR1 and CDR2: SGHRS and YFSETQ. The CDR3 is 13 amino acids. V was clipped by 0 bases and J by 8 bases, with 9 bases between them. Every patient had bone marrow sampled while the disease was active. This sequence originates from a donor at least 40 years old with multiple myeloma. The sample consisted of a population of CD138-negative cells sorted from bone marrow. The rearrangement links TRBV5-1 to TRBJ2-1; D gene uncertain. The CDR3, as DNA: TGCGCCAGCAGCTTGGACGAGAGCCATGAGCAGTTCTTC. Its protein is CASSLDESHEQFF.